This T cell receptor beta chain is drawn from a study of blood T cell repertoires in COVID-19. Residents of 20 to 25 US areas, aged about 18 to 95 years, made up the participants. Assignments of participants to cohorts depended upon their own reported clinical history. Resolution of symptoms, clearance, or two negative PCRs was present in recovered Cohort 3 donors. This clone turned up a few times. V was clipped by 3 bases and J by 4 bases, with 6 bases between them. CDR1 and CDR2 from the germline V gene are SGHRS and YFSETQ. This CDR3 contains 12 residues. Some clones are missing from TCRdb's copy, which holds only in-frame ones; the method was immunoSEQ multiplex PCR. The table includes about 180,000 clones, 84% detected once.

Sequenced sample: PBMCs or T cells enriched from blood (not recorded which). The receptor comes from a middle-aged man who had recovered from COVID-19. V usage is TRBV5-1 and J usage is TRBJ2-3; D not certain. DNA for the CDR3: TGCGCCAGCAGCTCAGAGGCAGATACGCAGTATTTT. Its translation: CASSSEADTQYF.